The clone carrying this T cell receptor (beta chain) showed up many times. TCR beta CDR3 sequences were amplified from RNA transcripts. First-round RT-PCR of the TCR CDR3 relied on the HTBI primer set. TCRdb passed the multiplex PCR reads through MiXCR, listing each CDR3 protein once. The sample consists of 300,000 to 400,000 distinct CDR3 sequences, around 13% of them appearing once. Patients aged 18 to 65 with hyperthyroidism were newly diagnosed, with duration under 2 months. Patients having uncontrolled infection, another autoimmune disease, pregnancy or lactation were not included. The data belong to a study of T cells in Graves' hyperthyroidism and ophthalmopathy. Study background: Any treatment followed the collection of peripheral blood at initial diagnosis.

Germline assignment: CDR1 ENHRY and CDR2 SYGVKD. The CDR3 consists of 19 residues. J gave up 8 bases and V 0 bases, and 14 bases lay outside the gene matches. The chain combines TRBV10-3 with TRBJ2-1, with 12 bases lining up with TRBD2. Sequences were obtained from blood. The sequence was collected from a woman aged 55-70 years with Graves' hyperthyroidism. DNA for the CDR3: TGTGCCATCAGTGAGTCTGTGGGGCTAGCGGGAGGGCCTCAGGATGAGCAGTTCTTC. It translates to CAISESVGLAGGPQDEQFF.